This T cell receptor (beta chain) was retrieved from a study of blood T cell repertoires in COVID-19. Study overall: The samples span acute and convalescent COVID-19 from the United States, Italy and Spain.

The method was immunoSEQ multiplex PCR; TCRdb's version includes in-frame clones alone and lacks a portion of them. The data contain 230,000 or so clones, roughly 84% of them singletons. Germline V CDR1 and CDR2: MNHEY, SMNVEV (reference sequence). V was pared by 10 bases and J by 2 bases, with 16 bases of the junction left unmatched. This CDR3 has 17 amino acids. The source is a man in his forties or fifties with active or convalescent COVID-19. The sample was peripheral blood. The genes are TRBV27 and TRBJ1-5, with 8 nucleotides matching TRBD1. CDR3 sequence: CATKPEARGLGNQPQHF. The DNA of the CDR3 is TGTGCCACCAAGCCGGAGGCCAGGGGGCTTGGCAATCAGCCCCAGCATTTT.